A selection of T cell receptor beta chains follows, all from one sample in a study of post-analysis software for immune sequencing data. TCRdb analysed the PCR reads with MiXCR anew, one entry per CDR3 protein. Seen here are fewer than 850,000 distinct CDR3 sequences, about 45% observed once, and the top ten hold approximately 5%. Sequenced: blood. Receptor source: a girl aged 5-17 years with multiple sclerosis. Each CDR3 is given with its conserved first and last residue. A D gene is named only where the DNA matches it firmly. The size entry is marked missing in some rows and otherwise reads once, few, many or a size class.

>16|TRBJ2-5|-|-|TRBV7-2
CASSLRSPDPREEQYF
TGTGCCAGCAGCTTACGGTCCCCGGACCCCAGGGAAGAGCAGTACTTC
>16|TRBJ2-7|TRBD1|-|TRBV9
CASSQVTGGNSYEQYF
TGTGCCAGCAGCCAAGTAACAGGGGGGAACTCCTACGAGCAGTACTTC
>15|TRBJ2-3|TRBD2|-|TRBV7-2
CASSLTSGPLDTQYF
TGTGCCAGCAGCTTAACTAGCGGACCCCTAGATACGCAGTATTTT
>14|TRBJ2-7|TRBD2|-|TRBV7-9
CASSSTSGNHEQYF
TGTGCCAGCAGCTCGACTAGCGGTAACCACGAGCAGTACTTC
>14|TRBJ2-3|-|once|TRBV20-1
CSASTAVSTDTQYF
TGCAGTGCCTCTACGGCGGTTAGCACAGATACGCAGTATTTT
>18|TRBJ2-1|TRBD1|-|TRBV6-1
CASRHLTGTGGGYNEQFF
TGTGCCAGCAGGCATTTAACCGGGACAGGGGGCGGTTACAATGAGCAGTTCTTC
>17|TRBJ2-3|-|few|TRBV13
CASSLGVLGGVTSTQYF
TGTGCCAGCAGCTTAGGGGTTCTCGGCGGGGTGACGAGTACGCAGTATTTT
>15|TRBJ2-5|-|-|TRBV2
CASSEGSLYQETQYF
TGTGCCAGCAGTGAGGGGAGCTTGTACCAAGAGACCCAGTACTTC
>14|TRBJ2-2|-|-|TRBV29-1
CSVRGLLNTGELFF
TGCAGCGTTCGAGGGCTTCTAAACACCGGGGAGCTGTTTTTT
>17|TRBJ2-7|TRBD2|-|TRBV7-9
CAGSLALTSGSPYEQYF
TGTGCCGGCAGCTTAGCGCTGACTAGCGGGAGCCCCTACGAGCAGTACTTC
>11|TRBJ2-3|-|-|TRBV6-6
CASMVGGAQYF
TGTGCCAGCATGGTGGGCGGGGCGCAGTATTTT
>14|TRBJ1-1|-|-|TRBV7-9
CASTSHGGTPEAFF
TGTGCCAGCACCTCCCATGGGGGCACCCCTGAAGCTTTCTTT
>15|TRBJ2-7|-|once|TRBV7-2
CASSLVRGEFYEQYF
TGTGCCAGCAGCTTAGTCAGGGGGGAATTTTACGAGCAGTACTTC
>14|TRBJ2-5|-|-|TRBV6-5
CASSRSVGQETQYF
TGTGCCAGCAGTCGTTCAGTGGGCCAAGAGACCCAGTACTTC
>16|TRBJ2-3|TRBD2|-|TRBV7-9
CASSPGTSGSIDTQYF
TGTGCCAGCAGCCCCGGGACTAGCGGGAGTATAGATACGCAGTATTTT
>14|TRBJ1-4|-|-|TRBV28
CASSPTEEWEKLFF
TGTGCCAGCAGTCCGACAGAGGAATGGGAAAAACTGTTTTTT